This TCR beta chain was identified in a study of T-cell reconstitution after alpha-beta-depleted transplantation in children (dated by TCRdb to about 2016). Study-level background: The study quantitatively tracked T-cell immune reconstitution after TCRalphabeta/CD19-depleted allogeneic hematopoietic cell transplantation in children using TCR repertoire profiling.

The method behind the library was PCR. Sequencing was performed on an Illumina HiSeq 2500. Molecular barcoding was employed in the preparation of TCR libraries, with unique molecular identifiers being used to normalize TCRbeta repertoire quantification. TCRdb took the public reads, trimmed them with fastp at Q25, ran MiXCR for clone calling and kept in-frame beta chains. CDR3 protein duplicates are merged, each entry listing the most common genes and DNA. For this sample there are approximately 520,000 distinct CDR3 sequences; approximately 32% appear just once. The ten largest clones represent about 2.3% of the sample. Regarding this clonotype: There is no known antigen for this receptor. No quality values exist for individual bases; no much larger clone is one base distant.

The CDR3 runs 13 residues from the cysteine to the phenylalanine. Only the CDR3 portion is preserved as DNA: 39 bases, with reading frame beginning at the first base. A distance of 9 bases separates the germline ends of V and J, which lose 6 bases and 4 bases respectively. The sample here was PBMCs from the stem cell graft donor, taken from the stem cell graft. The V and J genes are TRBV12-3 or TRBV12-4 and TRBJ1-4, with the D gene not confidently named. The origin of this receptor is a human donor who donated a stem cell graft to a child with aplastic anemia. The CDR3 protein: CASRPSYNEKLFF. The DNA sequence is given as TGTGCCAGCAGGCCCAGCTATAATGAAAAACTGTTTTTT.